These 20 T cell receptor beta chains share one sample of origin, sequenced in a study of glioma-infiltrating T cells after dendritic cell vaccination. Clones were sequenced by immunoSEQ multiplex PCR, and TCRdb holds only the in-frame ones, with some missing. The sample holds more than 95,000 clones, approximately 80% seen once. The time point is: after dendritic cell vaccination, including at tumor progression/relapse. The sample here was blood, taken after dendritic cell vaccination. The receptors originated from a human donor with glioblastoma.

This clone was seen a single time. The chain links TRBV6-5 to TRBJ1-1; perhaps TRBD1 as D (6 bases). The CDR3 has 13 amino acids. Trimming left V 6 bases short and J 0 bases short, with 8 bases between. Germline V CDR1 and CDR2: MNHEY, SVGAGI. In DNA, the CDR3 is TGTGCCAGCAGAGGACAGCTGAACACTGAAGCTTTCTTT. Encoded protein: CASRGQLNTEAFF.

This clone was found a few times. V is TRBV9 and J is TRBJ2-1; TRBD2 matches 9 bases. The CDR3 spans 16 residues. Per germline, CDR1 SGDLS and CDR2 YYNGEE. The V and J ends lost 0 bases and 5 bases, in that order; junction bases with no gene match: 6. In nucleotides, the CDR3 is TGTGCCAGCAGCGTAGGCGGGGGGGTTCCAAACAATGAGCAGTTCTTC. Translation gives CASSVGGGVPNNEQFF.

The chain has TRBV29-1 and TRBJ2-5, with 11 bases fitting TRBD2. The J call may be in error: the DNA end matches TRBJ2-7 better. The CDR3 length is 16 residues. Germline-derived CDR1 and CDR2 are SQVTM and ANQGSEA. The CDR3 coding sequence is TGCAGCGTTGGTCGGGCTAGCGGGGGGCGTCTCTACGAGCAGTACTTC. It translates to CSVGRASGGRLYEQYF.

CDR3: CASSLGQGEKLFF. The CDR3 DNA reads TGTGCCAGCAGCTTGGGACAGGGTGAAAAACTGTTTTTT. This chain links TRBV7-8 with TRBJ1-4; 9 nucleotides agree with TRBD1. The CDR3 consists of 13 residues. Losses at the gene ends were 3 bases for V and 7 bases for J; bases not matched to a gene: 0. Germline CDR1 reads SGHVS; CDR2 reads FQNEAQ.

The V and J genes are TRBV7-2 and TRBJ1-5; 11 positions match TRBD1. Germline CDR1 SGHTA, CDR2 FQGNSA. CDR3 size: 17 residues. After removal of 4 bases from V and 7 bases from J, the junction contained 12 bases not matched to a gene. CDR3 bases: TGTGCCAGCAGCTCAGTCAACATCGGGACAGGGGGGCAGCCCCAGCATTTT. Encoded protein: CASSSVNIGTGGQPQHF.

Only one count was recorded for this clone. The V gene is TRBV29-1, the J gene TRBJ1-5, with 7 bases fitting TRBD1. Germline-derived CDR1 and CDR2 are SQVTM and ANQGSEA. After removal of 7 bases from V and 4 bases from J, the junction contained 4 bases not matched to a gene. The CDR3 has 12 amino acids. This CDR3 reads CSARDRNQPQHF. The CDR3 bases are TGCAGCGCCCGGGACAGAAATCAGCCCCAGCATTTT. The whole variable domain, filled in from reference TRBV29-1 and TRBJ1-5, reads SAVISQKPSRDICQRGTSLTIQCQVDSQVTMMFWYRQQPGQSLTLIATANQGSEATYESGFVIDKFPISRPNLTFSTLTVSNMSPEDSSIYLCSARDRNQPQHFGDGTRLSIL.

This clone was found once. The chain joins TRBV6-5 to TRBJ2-7; 12 bases map to TRBD1. There are 14 residues in the CDR3. V dropped 6 bases and J dropped 5; count of bases not matched to a gene: 5. CDR1 MNHEY and CDR2 SVGAGI come from the germline V gene. The CDR3 DNA is TGTGCCAGCAGACCCGGGACAGGGGGCCACGAGCAGTACTTC. This codes for CASRPGTGGHEQYF.

This chain joins TRBV6-1 and TRBJ2-7; D may be TRBD1 (6 bases). The CDR3 spans 15 residues. Trimming stripped 2 bases from V and 2 bases from J, with 13 bases between. CDR1 is MNHNS and CDR2 is SASEGT in the germline V gene. The CDR3 DNA follows: TGTGCCAGCAGTGAAATCGGGACAAGTACCTACGAGCAGTACTTC. Protein: CASSEIGTSTYEQYF.

The rearrangement joins TRBV30 to TRBJ2-7; 7 bases align to TRBD1. CDR3 size: 13 residues. The V and J ends lost 3 bases and 5 bases, in that order; junction bases with no gene match: 7. Germline V gene data show CDR1 as GTSNPN and CDR2 as SVGIG (reference sequence). The CDR3 coding sequence is TGTGCCTGGAGCCGGGACAGAGGCCACGAGCAGTACTTC. Its translation: CAWSRDRGHEQYF.

J is TRBJ2-4 and V is TRBV2, with TRBD1 as a possible D gene (6 bases). Looked up from germline, CDR1 is SNHLY and CDR2 is FYNNEI. V gave up 4 bases and J gave up 1 base, with 11 bases separating them. The CDR3 has 15 residues. CDR3 sequence: CASSVTGMAKNIQYF. CDR3 bases: TGTGCCAGCAGTGTTACAGGGATGGCCAAAAACATTCAGTACTTC.

This chain links TRBV21-1 with TRBJ1-1; the table's TRBD1 call for D was not verified on the DNA. TRBV21-1 corresponds to a pseudogene. The CDR3 runs 17 residues. The CDR3 bases are TGTGCCAGCAGCAACGAAGCCGGGACAGGGATAAACACTGAAGCTTTCTTT. Its translation is CASSNEAGTGINTEAFF.

In this sample, this clone turned up once. This chain links TRBV28 with TRBJ1-2; weak D call: TRBD1 (6 bases). The V gene's germline CDR1 is MDHEN and CDR2 SYDVKM. Trimming pared 4 bases from V and 3 bases from J, leaving 21 bases between. The CDR3 totals 17 residues. CDR3 coding DNA: TGTGCCAGCAGTTCGCCCCTCCTTGACAGGCCCCACTATGGCTACACCTTC. This encodes CASSSPLLDRPHYGYTF.

The chain carries TRBV7-9 and TRBJ1-5; the D is unclear. Trimming took 1 base from V and 10 from J, leaving 11 bases between them. The CDR3 sequence is 13 residues long. Looked up from germline, CDR1 is SEHNR and CDR2 is FQNEAQ (reference sequence). Written as DNA, the CDR3 is TGTGCCAGCAGCTTAGGAGACTTCAATCCCCAGCATTTT. Its protein product is CASSLGDFNPQHF.

V and J are TRBV19 and TRBJ2-2; 7 nucleotides align to TRBD2. CDR1 LNHDA and CDR2 SQIVND come from the germline V gene (reference sequence). With V trimmed by 3 bases and J by 7 bases, 8 bases remained unmatched. The CDR3 runs 15 residues. The CDR3: CASSIGTILIGELFF. CDR3 bases: TGTGCCAGTAGTATTGGGACTATCCTGATCGGGGAGCTGTTTTTT.

This chain links TRBV12-5 with TRBJ1-1, with 7 bases fitting TRBD1. The CDR3 length is 16 residues. Trimming removed 1 base from V and 3 bases from J; junction bases left unmatched: 8. The germline V gene encodes CDR1 LGHNT and CDR2 FRNRAP. The CDR3 spells CASGLGTGVRDTEAFF. DNA for the CDR3: TGTGCTAGTGGTTTGGGAACAGGGGTCCGGGACACTGAAGCTTTCTTT. Combining the CDR3 with reference TRBV12-5 and TRBJ1-1 gives the whole variable domain DARVTQTPRHKVTEMGQEVTMRCQPILGHNTVFWYRQTMMQGLELLAYFRNRAPLDDSGMPKDRFSAEMPDATLATLKIQPSEPRDSAVYFCASGLGTGVRDTEAFFGQGTRLTVV.

This clone was seen just once. The chain uses TRBV7-9 and TRBJ2-7; perhaps TRBD2 as D (6 bases). Germline V gives CDR1 SEHNR, CDR2 FQNEAQ (reference sequence). Trimming cost V 2 bases and J 6 bases, with 11 bases left between them. This CDR3 has 13 residues. CDR3 DNA: TGTGCCAGCAGCTTAAAGGGCGGGGCCGAGCAGTACTTC. This codes for CASSLKGGAEQYF.

This sequence joins TRBV29-1 and TRBJ2-1; 8 bases line up with TRBD1. The V gene's germline CDR1 is SQVTM and CDR2 ANQGSEA. CDR3 size: 13 residues. With 7 bases clipped from V and 8 bases from J, the junction kept 10 bases outside the gene matches. Here the CDR3 DNA reads TGCAGCGGGTCAGGGGGCGCGGGCGATGAGCAGTTCTTC. Translation: CSGSGGAGDEQFF.

The rearrangement joins TRBV5-5 to TRBJ2-5, with 10 nucleotides matching TRBD1. Losses at the gene ends were 4 bases for V and 1 base for J; bases not matched to a gene: 7. Germline V gene sequence: CDR1 SGHKS, CDR2 YYEKEE (reference sequence). CDR3 size: 16 residues. DNA of the CDR3: TGTGCCAGCAGCCCGGGACAGGGGATTGGCCAAGAGACCCAGTACTTC. Translating it yields CASSPGQGIGQETQYF. Full variable domain (outside the CDR3, taken from reference TRBV5-5 and TRBJ2-5): DAGVTQSPTHLIKTRGQQVTLRCSPISGHKSVSWYQQVLGQGPQFIFQYYEKEERGRGNFPDRFSARQFPNYSSELNVNALLLGDSALYLCASSPGQGIGQETQYFGPGTRLLVL.

A single count supports this clone. The CDR3 DNA reads as TGTGCCAGCAGGATAAACAGGGATTCACCCCTCCACTTT. The encoded protein is CASRINRDSPLHF. This chain links TRBV2 with TRBJ1-6; D possibly corresponds to TRBD1 (6 bases). The V and J ends lost 6 bases and 8 bases respectively, with 11 bases between them. The CDR3 is made up of 13 amino acids. Germline loops: CDR1 SNHLY, CDR2 FYNNEI.

The chain combines TRBV4-1 with TRBJ1-2; D is unresolved. Per the germline V gene, CDR1 is MGHRA and CDR2 is YSYEKL. The CDR3 consists of 14 residues. V was trimmed by 0 bases and J by 10 bases, leaving 15 bases between them. CDR3 residues: CASSQEASVLAYTF. CDR3 nucleotides: TGCGCCAGCAGCCAAGAGGCTTCTGTGCTTGCCTACACCTTC.